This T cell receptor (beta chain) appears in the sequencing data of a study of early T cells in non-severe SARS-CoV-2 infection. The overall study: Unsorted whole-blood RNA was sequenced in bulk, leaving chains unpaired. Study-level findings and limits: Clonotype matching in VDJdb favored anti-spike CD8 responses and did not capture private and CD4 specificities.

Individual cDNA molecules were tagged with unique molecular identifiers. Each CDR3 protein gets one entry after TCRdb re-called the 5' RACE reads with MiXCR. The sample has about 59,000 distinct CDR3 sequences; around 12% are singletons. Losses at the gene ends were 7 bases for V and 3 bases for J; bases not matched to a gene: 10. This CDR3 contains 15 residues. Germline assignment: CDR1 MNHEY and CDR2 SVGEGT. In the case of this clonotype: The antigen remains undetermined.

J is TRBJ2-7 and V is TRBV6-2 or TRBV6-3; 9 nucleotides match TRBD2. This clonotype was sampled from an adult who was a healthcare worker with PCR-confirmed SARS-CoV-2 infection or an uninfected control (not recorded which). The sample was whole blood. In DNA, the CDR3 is TGTGCCAGCATGCCTAGCGGGGCCGTTAACTACGAGCAGTACTTC. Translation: CASMPSGAVNYEQYF.